The rows below give T cell receptor beta chains drawn from one sample of a study of early T cells in non-severe SARS-CoV-2 infection. MiXCR was run by TCRdb on the 5' RACE reads, yielding one entry per CDR3 protein. The repertoire holds 25,000 to 35,000 distinct CDR3 sequences, with around 7% as singletons. Input material: whole blood. These receptors were taken from an adult who was a healthcare worker with PCR-confirmed SARS-CoV-2 infection or an uninfected control (not recorded which). CDR3s include the opening cysteine and the closing phenylalanine or tryptophan. D genes are given only for firm matches. The size entry is marked missing in some rows and otherwise reads once, few, many or a size class.

j_gene: TRBJ2-1; v_gene: TRBV29-1; abundance: many; d_gene: TRBD2; CDR3nt: TGCAGCGGTGGGACTAGCGCGGGTGAGCAGTTCTTC; CDR3aa: CSGGTSAGEQFF
j_gene: TRBJ2-1; v_gene: TRBV7-2; abundance: many; d_gene: TRBD2; CDR3nt: TGTGCCAGCAGCTTAGCTAGCGGGAGAAGGCACAATGAGCAGTTCTTC; CDR3aa: CASSLASGRRHNEQFF
j_gene: TRBJ2-7; v_gene: TRBV4-2; abundance: many; d_gene: TRBD2; CDR3nt: TGTGCCAGCAGCCTATTTGGCGGGAGCTCCTACGAGCAGTACTTC; CDR3aa: CASSLFGGSSYEQYF
j_gene: TRBJ2-7; v_gene: TRBV25-1; abundance: many; d_gene: TRBD2; CDR3nt: TGTGCCAGCAGTGTAGCGGGAGGGCCCGAGCAGTACTTC; CDR3aa: CASSVAGGPEQYF
j_gene: TRBJ1-5; v_gene: TRBV28; abundance: many; d_gene: NA; CDR3nt: TGTGCCAGCAGTTTCCGACAGGTGGACAATCAGCCCCAGCATTTT; CDR3aa: CASSFRQVDNQPQHF
j_gene: TRBJ2-3; v_gene: TRBV5-1; abundance: many; d_gene: TRBD2; CDR3nt: TGCGCCAGCAGCTTAGCACTAGCGGGAGGTGCAGATACGCAGTATTTT; CDR3aa: CASSLALAGGADTQYF
j_gene: TRBJ1-4; v_gene: TRBV29-1; abundance: many; d_gene: NA; CDR3nt: TGCAGCGTTGAACAAAGGGGAACTAATGAAAAACTGTTTTTT; CDR3aa: CSVEQRGTNEKLFF
j_gene: TRBJ2-3; v_gene: TRBV11-2; abundance: NA; d_gene: NA; CDR3nt: TGTGGCAGCAGCTTAGATCGCGGCGGGAACACAGATACGCAGTATTTT; CDR3aa: CGSSLDRGGNTDTQYF
j_gene: TRBJ1-1; v_gene: TRBV7-2; abundance: many; d_gene: NA; CDR3nt: TGTGCCAGCAGCTTTTACAAGGAAGCTTTCTTT; CDR3aa: CASSFYKEAFF
j_gene: TRBJ2-2; v_gene: TRBV7-7; abundance: few; d_gene: NA; CDR3nt: TGTGCCAGCAGCTTACAGGGAACCGGGGAGCTGTTTTTT; CDR3aa: CASSLQGTGELFF
j_gene: TRBJ2-2; v_gene: TRBV28; abundance: few; d_gene: NA; CDR3nt: TGTGCCAGCAGACCCGAGGGGGAGTCGAACACCGGGGAGCTGTTTTTT; CDR3aa: CASRPEGESNTGELFF
j_gene: TRBJ2-5; v_gene: TRBV5-1; abundance: few; d_gene: NA; CDR3nt: TGCGCCAGCAGCCGACTAGAATCCCAAGAGACCCAGTACTTC; CDR3aa: CASSRLESQETQYF
j_gene: TRBJ2-7; v_gene: TRBV5-1; abundance: many; d_gene: TRBD1; CDR3nt: TGCGCCAGCAGCTTGCGAGGGCAGGGGGACGAGCAGTACTTC; CDR3aa: CASSLRGQGDEQYF
j_gene: TRBJ1-6; v_gene: TRBV20-1; abundance: many; d_gene: TRBD1; CDR3nt: TGCAGTGCTAGAGCTGCCGGACAGGTGGGGTATAATTCACCCCTCCACTTT; CDR3aa: CSARAAGQVGYNSPLHF
j_gene: TRBJ2-7; v_gene: TRBV20-1; abundance: many; d_gene: NA; CDR3nt: TGCAGTGCTAGTGACAGAGGACGTCTAAACGAGCAGTACTTC; CDR3aa: CSASDRGRLNEQYF
j_gene: TRBJ2-1; v_gene: TRBV28; abundance: few; d_gene: NA; CDR3nt: TGTGCCAGCAGTCCCCCTGGCCTAGCCGTTGCCTACAATGAGCAGTTCTTC; CDR3aa: CASSPPGLAVAYNEQFF
j_gene: TRBJ2-2; v_gene: TRBV5-1; abundance: NA; d_gene: NA; CDR3nt: TGCGCCACCAAGGGGACTCTGAACACCGGGGAGCTGTTTTTT; CDR3aa: CATKGTLNTGELFF
j_gene: TRBJ1-6; v_gene: TRBV18; abundance: many; d_gene: NA; CDR3nt: TGTGCCAGCTCACCAAACCAGGGTGGAGGTTCACCCCTCCACTTT; CDR3aa: CASSPNQGGGSPLHF
j_gene: TRBJ2-2; v_gene: TRBV6-1; abundance: many; d_gene: NA; CDR3nt: TGTGCCAGCAGTCCGCATCGGGGAAGCACCGGGGAGCTGTTTTTT; CDR3aa: CASSPHRGSTGELFF
j_gene: TRBJ2-7; v_gene: TRBV28; abundance: many; d_gene: NA; CDR3nt: TGTGCCAGCATCCCCGGTGGGATCTCCTACGAGCAGTACTTC; CDR3aa: CASIPGGISYEQYF
j_gene: TRBJ2-7; v_gene: TRBV11-1; abundance: many; d_gene: NA; CDR3nt: TGTGCCAGCAGCCCACTTGAGGGCCTTCACTACGAGCAGTACTTC; CDR3aa: CASSPLEGLHYEQYF
j_gene: TRBJ2-7; v_gene: TRBV4-2; abundance: many; d_gene: NA; CDR3nt: TGTGCCAGCAGCCAGTATCCGGACTCTTTTAGGGAGCAGTACTTC; CDR3aa: CASSQYPDSFREQYF
j_gene: TRBJ2-7; v_gene: TRBV7-2; abundance: NA; d_gene: NA; CDR3nt: TGTGCCAGCAGCTTAGCGCTAGCTGGCGAGCAGTACTTC; CDR3aa: CASSLALAGEQYF
j_gene: TRBJ1-5; v_gene: TRBV12-3/TRBV12-4; abundance: NA; d_gene: NA; CDR3nt: TGTGCCAGCAGTTTATCTAGTCCTAGCAATCAGCCCCAGCATTTT; CDR3aa: CASSLSSPSNQPQHF
j_gene: TRBJ2-6; v_gene: TRBV24-1; abundance: many; d_gene: TRBD1; CDR3nt: TGTGCCACCAGTGGCCCGGACAGGTTTTACTCTGGGGCCAACGTCCTGACTTTC; CDR3aa: CATSGPDRFYSGANVLTF
j_gene: TRBJ1-1; v_gene: TRBV20-1; abundance: many; d_gene: NA; CDR3nt: TGCGGATTCTCAGGGTACACTGAAGCTTTCTTT; CDR3aa: CGFSGYTEAFF
j_gene: TRBJ1-5; v_gene: TRBV18; abundance: many; d_gene: NA; CDR3nt: TGTGCCAGCTCACGCGGTGGCGACGTAAATCAGCCCCAGCATTTT; CDR3aa: CASSRGGDVNQPQHF
j_gene: TRBJ1-1; v_gene: TRBV18; abundance: many; d_gene: TRBD1; CDR3nt: TGTGCCAGCTCACCACCCTCAAAGGGGGCGAACACTGAAGCTTTCTTT; CDR3aa: CASSPPSKGANTEAFF
j_gene: TRBJ2-1; v_gene: TRBV29-1; abundance: NA; d_gene: NA; CDR3nt: TGCAGCGTTGCAGGGCCGGGGTCCTACAATGAGCAGTTCTTC; CDR3aa: CSVAGPGSYNEQFF
j_gene: TRBJ2-7; v_gene: TRBV29-1; abundance: many; d_gene: TRBD1; CDR3nt: TGCAGCGTTGGACAGGGTACCTACGAGCAGTACTTC; CDR3aa: CSVGQGTYEQYF
j_gene: TRBJ1-5; v_gene: TRBV6-1; abundance: many; d_gene: TRBD1; CDR3nt: TGTGCCAGCTCCAGAGGACAGGGGGATGTTCAGCCCCAGCATTTT; CDR3aa: CASSRGQGDVQPQHF
j_gene: TRBJ2-2; v_gene: TRBV21-1; abundance: NA; d_gene: NA; CDR3nt: TGTGCCAGCAGCAAAGGACTCCGGGACAGAAACACCGGGGAGCTGTTTTTT; CDR3aa: CASSKGLRDRNTGELFF
j_gene: TRBJ2-5; v_gene: TRBV24-1; abundance: many; d_gene: NA; CDR3nt: TGTGCCACTAGCGTCGGGGAGACCCAGTACTTC; CDR3aa: CATSVGETQYF
j_gene: TRBJ2-3; v_gene: TRBV10-3; abundance: NA; d_gene: TRBD2; CDR3nt: TGTGCCATCAGCCCCACTAGCGGTCTCTCAGATACGCAGTATTTT; CDR3aa: CAISPTSGLSDTQYF
j_gene: TRBJ1-3; v_gene: TRBV12-3/TRBV12-4; abundance: many; d_gene: NA; CDR3nt: TGTGCCAGCAGCCTGTCAGGGGTCAGGGGAAACACCATATATTTT; CDR3aa: CASSLSGVRGNTIYF
j_gene: TRBJ2-7; v_gene: TRBV6-5; abundance: few; d_gene: TRBD2; CDR3nt: TGTGCCAGCAGTTACTCGATGCCTAGCGGGAGGATTGCCTACGAGCAGTACTTC; CDR3aa: CASSYSMPSGRIAYEQYF
j_gene: TRBJ1-4; v_gene: TRBV13; abundance: many; d_gene: TRBD1; CDR3nt: TGTGCCAGCAGTCGACAGGGATCGGGTGAAAAACTGTTTTTT; CDR3aa: CASSRQGSGEKLFF
j_gene: TRBJ1-1; v_gene: TRBV25-1; abundance: many; d_gene: NA; CDR3nt: TGTGCCAGCAACCGCGGAGGGGTCGACACTGAAGCTTTCTTT; CDR3aa: CASNRGGVDTEAFF
j_gene: TRBJ2-1; v_gene: TRBV4-1; abundance: many; d_gene: TRBD2; CDR3nt: TGCGCCAGCAGCCTATCGACTAGCGGGTTAAGTACCGATGAGCAGTTCTTC; CDR3aa: CASSLSTSGLSTDEQFF
j_gene: TRBJ1-1; v_gene: TRBV29-1; abundance: many; d_gene: NA; CDR3nt: TGCAGCGTCGCACTCCGGGTCGAGACTGAAGCTTTCTTT; CDR3aa: CSVALRVETEAFF
j_gene: TRBJ2-5; v_gene: TRBV10-1; abundance: NA; d_gene: NA; CDR3nt: TGCGCCAGCTCATTCGGAGGGGAAGAGACCCAGTACTTC; CDR3aa: CASSFGGEETQYF
j_gene: TRBJ2-7; v_gene: TRBV6-6; abundance: many; d_gene: TRBD2; CDR3nt: TGTGCCAGCAGTTACTCGAGGAGCGGGGGTCCCTACGAGCAGTACTTC; CDR3aa: CASSYSRSGGPYEQYF
j_gene: TRBJ2-1; v_gene: TRBV12-3/TRBV12-4; abundance: medium-sized; d_gene: TRBD2; CDR3nt: TGTGCCAGCAGCCCGAGCGGGAGCTCCTACAATGAGCAGTTCTTC; CDR3aa: CASSPSGSSYNEQFF
j_gene: TRBJ2-3; v_gene: TRBV4-3; abundance: many; d_gene: TRBD2; CDR3nt: TGCGCCAGCAGCCAAGATGAGGCGCTAGCGGGAGCTTCAGATACGCAGTATTTT; CDR3aa: CASSQDEALAGASDTQYF
j_gene: TRBJ2-5; v_gene: TRBV29-1; abundance: many; d_gene: NA; CDR3nt: TGCAGCGTGTCGAGAGGGCCGGGGAAAGAGACCCAGTACTTC; CDR3aa: CSVSRGPGKETQYF
j_gene: TRBJ2-2; v_gene: TRBV19; abundance: many; d_gene: NA; CDR3nt: TGTGCCAGTAGTATCCCCGCGGGGACCGGGGAGCTGTTTTTT; CDR3aa: CASSIPAGTGELFF
j_gene: TRBJ2-7; v_gene: TRBV6-2/TRBV6-3; abundance: NA; d_gene: TRBD1; CDR3nt: TGTGCCAGCAGTTTACAGGGGGAAAACTACGAGCAGTACTTC; CDR3aa: CASSLQGENYEQYF
j_gene: TRBJ1-1; v_gene: TRBV28; abundance: medium-sized; d_gene: NA; CDR3nt: TGTGCCAGCAGTTTAAGTCTGTTGGCAGGGGCTATGAACACTGAAGCTTTCTTT; CDR3aa: CASSLSLLAGAMNTEAFF
j_gene: TRBJ2-1; v_gene: TRBV7-3; abundance: many; d_gene: TRBD1; CDR3nt: TGTGCCAGCAGCTTCCAGACAGGGCACGAGCAGTTCTTC; CDR3aa: CASSFQTGHEQFF
j_gene: TRBJ2-3; v_gene: TRBV29-1; abundance: many; d_gene: TRBD2; CDR3nt: TGCAGCGTTGCCCCTAGCGGGGGTAGCACAGATACGCAGTATTTT; CDR3aa: CSVAPSGGSTDTQYF
j_gene: TRBJ2-2; v_gene: TRBV12-3/TRBV12-4; abundance: many; d_gene: NA; CDR3nt: TGTGCCAGCAGATCAACGGGGCGCGGAACCGGGGAGCTGTTTTTT; CDR3aa: CASRSTGRGTGELFF
j_gene: TRBJ2-3; v_gene: TRBV4-3; abundance: many; d_gene: NA; CDR3nt: TGCGCCAGCAGCCAAAGGAAGGGAGCAGATACGCAGTATTTT; CDR3aa: CASSQRKGADTQYF
j_gene: TRBJ2-7; v_gene: TRBV29-1; abundance: NA; d_gene: TRBD1; CDR3nt: TGCAGCGTCGAATCCGGGACAGGGGTTCGTCACGAGCAGTACTTC; CDR3aa: CSVESGTGVRHEQYF